The 25 T cell receptor beta chains reported below all come from one sample, sequenced in a study of blood T cell repertoires in COVID-19. Assay used: immunoSEQ multiplex PCR; TCRdb lists only in-frame clones, some missing. The data contain some 110,000 clones, less than 80% of them singletons. The source material was peripheral blood. These receptors were obtained from a man over 45 with acute or convalescent COVID-19.

The V call is TRBV13, the J call TRBJ2-7; 12 bases are a match to TRBD2. V lost 6 bases and J lost 6; bases outside the gene matches: 6. Germline-derived CDR1 and CDR2 are PRHDT and FYEKMQ (reference sequence). The CDR3 loop spans 14 amino acids. CDR3 region: CASSSSGGAGEQYF. For the CDR3, the DNA is TGTGCCAGCAGTTCTAGCGGGGGGGCCGGCGAGCAGTACTTC.

The gene calls are TRBV4-1 and TRBJ2-3, with 10 bases aligning to TRBD2. V trimming: 3 bases; J trimming: 0 bases; junction bases outside the gene matches: 6. Germline CDR1 and CDR2: MGHRA and YSYEKL. The CDR3 extends over 17 amino acids. CDR3 nucleotides: TGCGCCAGCAGCCACCCCTTACTAGCGGGAAGCACAGATACGCAGTATTTT. This translates into CASSHPLLAGSTDTQYF.

The gene calls are TRBV24-1 and TRBJ2-5; TRBD2 matches 8 bases. Germline V gene data show CDR1 as KGHDR and CDR2 as SFDVKD. V dropped 1 base and J dropped 0; count of bases not matched to a gene: 3. CDR3 size: 16 residues. The CDR3 spells CATSDFGLADQETQYF. The CDR3 nucleotides are TGTGCCACCAGTGATTTCGGACTAGCTGACCAAGAGACCCAGTACTTC.

This sequence joins TRBV6-6 and TRBJ1-6; TRBD1 matches at 8 bases. J gave up 10 bases and V 5 bases, and 19 bases lay outside the gene matches. The germline CDR1 and CDR2 sequences are MNHNY and SVGAGI (reference sequence). CDR3 length equals 18 residues. CDR3: CASSQTGTGIGARSPLHF. The DNA for the CDR3 is TGTGCCAGCAGTCAAACCGGGACAGGTATAGGGGCTAGGTCACCCCTCCACTTT.

The chain uses TRBV19 and TRBJ1-1; 11 bases match TRBD1. Germline loops: CDR1 LNHDA, CDR2 SQIVND (reference sequence). V shed 4 bases, J shed 6 bases, and the junction held 4 bases outside the gene matches. The CDR3 sequence is 14 residues long. The CDR3 DNA sequence: TGTGCCAGTAGTAGGACAGGGGGCGGCGCTGAAGCTTTCTTT. Translating it yields CASSRTGGGAEAFF.

This clone appeared a few times. The V and J genes are TRBV24-1 and TRBJ2-2, with D hard to call. This CDR3 has 15 amino acids. V was pared by 0 bases and J by 2 bases, with 6 bases between. CDR1 KGHDR and CDR2 SFDVKD come from the germline V gene. The CDR3 region is CATSDLRSNTGELFF. CDR3 DNA: TGTGCCACCAGTGATTTGCGGAGTAACACCGGGGAGCTGTTTTTT.

The V and J genes are TRBV7-8 and TRBJ1-1, with 9 bases that match TRBD1. CDR1 SGHVS and CDR2 FQNEAQ come from the germline V gene. The CDR3 spans 15 residues. J was trimmed by 0 bases and V by 5 bases; bases with no gene match: 4. CDR3: CASSRDRGMNTEAFF. In nucleotides, the CDR3 is TGTGCCAGCAGCAGAGACAGGGGGATGAACACTGAAGCTTTCTTT.

V gene TRBV2 combines with J gene TRBJ1-5; possible D gene TRBD1, 6 bases. The CDR3 is 13 amino acids. V dropped 8 bases and J dropped 1 base, with 9 bases sitting between them. Germline V CDR1 and CDR2: SNHLY, FYNNEI. The chain's CDR3 is CASRQVSNQPQHF. CDR3 DNA: TGTGCCAGCCGACAGGTGAGCAATCAGCCCCAGCATTTT.

V is TRBV6-5 and J is TRBJ1-1; 10 nucleotides align to TRBD1. The V segment lost 11 bases and the J segment 2 bases; nucleotides outside the gene matches: 2. The CDR3 has 12 amino acids. Per germline, CDR1 MNHEY and CDR2 SVGAGI. The CDR3 nucleotides are TGTGCCGGACAGGGGGACAACACTGAAGCTTTCTTT. Amino acids: CAGQGDNTEAFF.

In this sample, this clone turned up once. The chain's CDR3 is CASSQAGMENSPLHF. CDR3 coding DNA: TGTGCCAGCAGCCAAGCTGGAATGGAGAATTCACCCCTCCACTTT. The rearrangement joins TRBV3-1 (or the pseudogene TRBV3-2) to TRBJ1-6; no firm D call. The CDR3 loop spans 15 amino acids. The germline gives CDR1 LGHDT, CDR2 YNNKEL (reference sequence). V was shortened by 1 base and J by 7 bases, with 11 bases between the two germline ends.

V is TRBV7-2 and J is TRBJ1-1; possibly TRBD1 for D (5 bases). The CDR3 sequence is 13 residues long. V dropped 6 bases and J dropped 6 bases, with 14 bases sitting between them. The germline gives CDR1 SGHTA, CDR2 FQGNSA. CDR3 sequence: CASRGSGDAEAFF. In DNA, the CDR3 is TGTGCCAGCAGAGGAAGCGGGGACGCTGAAGCTTTCTTT.

The gene calls are TRBV30 and TRBJ1-1; D gene unclear. The CDR3 contains 14 residues. Germline V lookup: CDR1 GTSNPN, CDR2 SVGIG (reference sequence). The V end was cut by 1 base, the J end by 3 bases, with 12 bases between. CDR3 DNA sequence: TGTGCCTGGAGTGCGGGTCGTCTTGACACTGAAGCTTTCTTT. Translated: CAWSAGRLDTEAFF.

CDR3 in amino acids: CASSRRPSTDTQYF. The DNA for the CDR3 is TGTGCCAGCAGCCGCAGGCCTAGCACAGATACGCAGTATTTT. The chain uses TRBV27 and TRBJ2-3; D ambiguous. V was shortened by 6 bases and J by 0 bases, with 10 bases between the two germline ends. The CDR3 has 14 amino acids. Germline-derived CDR1 and CDR2 are MNHEY and SMNVEV (reference sequence).

The rearrangement joins TRBV7-2 to TRBJ1-1; 7 bases are a match to TRBD1. The ends lost 5 bases at V and 1 base at J; junction bases unmatched: 7. The CDR3 is 15 residues long. CDR1 is SGHTA, CDR2 FQGNSA, per germline. Here the CDR3 DNA reads TGTGCCAGCAGCAACCGGGACAGACGGAACACTGAAGCTTTCTTT. Translation: CASSNRDRRNTEAFF.

This chain uses TRBV3-1 (or the pseudogene TRBV3-2) with TRBJ1-6; no firm D call. The CDR3 has 13 residues. Trimming cost V 0 bases and J 14 bases, with 11 bases left between them. Germline-derived CDR1 and CDR2 are LGHDT and YNNKEL (reference sequence). CDR3: CASSQDLDQALHF. The DNA for the CDR3 is TGTGCCAGCAGCCAAGATCTCGATCAGGCCCTCCACTTT.

The rearrangement links TRBV5-1 to TRBJ2-7; TRBD1 aligns across 7 bases. J lost 2 bases, V lost 4 bases, and 12 bases had no gene match. The length of the CDR3 is 16 residues. CDR1 and CDR2 (germline): SGHRS, YFSETQ. The CDR3 sequence is CASSPRPGTAAYEQYF. CDR3 nucleotides: TGCGCCAGCAGCCCCCGTCCCGGGACAGCTGCCTACGAGCAGTACTTC.

V is TRBV12-3 or TRBV12-4 and J is TRBJ1-1; 7 bases match TRBD1. The CDR3 is 13 amino acids. The V segment lost 6 bases and the J segment 7 bases; nucleotides outside the gene matches: 8. The CDR3 region is CASSPQGLDEAFF. CDR3 coding DNA: TGTGCCAGCAGCCCACAGGGGTTGGATGAAGCTTTCTTT.

J is TRBJ1-2 and V is TRBV6-5, with 9 bases aligning to TRBD1. The trim removed 7 bases at V and 4 bases at J, leaving 10 bases unmatched. Germline V gene lookup returns CDR1 MNHEY and CDR2 SVGAGI. CDR3 size: 15 residues. The CDR3 DNA sequence: TGTGCCAGCATCCCGGAGGGACAGGGAGGCTATGGCTACACCTTC. Translation gives CASIPEGQGGYGYTF.

The chain carries TRBV18 and TRBJ2-4, with D possibly being TRBD1 (6 bases). The CDR3 extends over 15 amino acids. The germline V and J ends were trimmed by 3 bases and 2 bases, with 11 bases remaining between them. Looked up from germline, CDR1 is KGHSH and CDR2 is LQKENI. CDR3 amino acids: CASSPVQGTKNIQYF. CDR3 DNA: TGTGCCAGCTCACCGGTACAGGGTACCAAAAACATTCAGTACTTC.

As regards this clone: Other DNA sequences in this sample translate to the same CDR3. The CDR3 here is CASRPTGDSYEQYF. The DNA of the CDR3 is TGCGCCAGCAGACCCACAGGTGACTCCTACGAGCAGTACTTC. V usage is TRBV5-1 and J usage is TRBJ2-7; possible D gene TRBD1, 5 bases. CDR3 size: 14 residues. Germline CDR1 reads SGHRS; CDR2 reads YFSETQ. V was trimmed by 5 bases and J by 0 bases, leaving 12 bases between them.

This clone has at least ten counts. CDR3 region: CAWMPTGGRNTGELFF. The CDR3 DNA reads as TGTGCCTGGATGCCCACTGGCGGGAGAAACACCGGGGAGCTGTTTTTT. The chain joins TRBV30 to TRBJ2-2, with 7 bases fitting TRBD2. V trimming: 4 bases; J trimming: 2 bases; junction bases outside the gene matches: 10. Germline assignment: CDR1 GTSNPN and CDR2 SVGIG (reference sequence). The length of the CDR3 is 16 residues.

Notes on this clone: Compared with germline, one end of the junction differs, possibly owing to a read error. The chain uses TRBV2 and TRBJ1-2; weak D call: TRBD1 (5 bases). Germline loops: CDR1 SNHLY, CDR2 FYNNEI. This CDR3 has 13 amino acids. CDR3: CASNSRQIYDYTF. CDR3 sequence (DNA): TGTGCCAGCAACAGCAGACAGATTTATGACTACACCTTC.

The chain links TRBV10-2 to TRBJ1-2; D is perhaps TRBD1 (6 bases). The V gene lost 4 bases and the J gene lost 4 bases, with 16 bases spanning the gap. This CDR3 region has 15 residues. Germline CDR1 WSHSY, CDR2 SAAADI. This CDR3 reads CASSVGGRGSYGYTF. The CDR3 nucleotides are TGCGCCAGCAGTGTGGGGGGGCGCGGGAGCTATGGCTACACCTTC.

Worth noting for this clone: Other DNA sequences in this specimen translate into the identical CDR3. The genes are TRBV11-3 and TRBJ2-2, with D hard to call. Trimming cost V 5 bases and J 3 bases, with 4 bases left between them. The CDR3 has 12 amino acids. Per germline, CDR1 SGHNT and CDR2 YENEEA. CDR3 in DNA: TGTGCCAGCAGCCCGGACACCGGGGAGCTGTTTTTT. Encoded protein: CASSPDTGELFF.

The chain links TRBV5-1 to TRBJ2-1; 8 bases are a match to TRBD1. J was trimmed by 5 bases and V by 3 bases; bases with no gene match: 16. The CDR3 is 18 amino acids. Germline assignment: CDR1 SGHRS and CDR2 YFSETQ. CDR3 protein: CASSSLSFRDRLDNEQFF. The CDR3 nucleotides read TGCGCCAGCAGCTCCCTATCATTCCGGGACAGGTTAGACAATGAGCAGTTCTTC.